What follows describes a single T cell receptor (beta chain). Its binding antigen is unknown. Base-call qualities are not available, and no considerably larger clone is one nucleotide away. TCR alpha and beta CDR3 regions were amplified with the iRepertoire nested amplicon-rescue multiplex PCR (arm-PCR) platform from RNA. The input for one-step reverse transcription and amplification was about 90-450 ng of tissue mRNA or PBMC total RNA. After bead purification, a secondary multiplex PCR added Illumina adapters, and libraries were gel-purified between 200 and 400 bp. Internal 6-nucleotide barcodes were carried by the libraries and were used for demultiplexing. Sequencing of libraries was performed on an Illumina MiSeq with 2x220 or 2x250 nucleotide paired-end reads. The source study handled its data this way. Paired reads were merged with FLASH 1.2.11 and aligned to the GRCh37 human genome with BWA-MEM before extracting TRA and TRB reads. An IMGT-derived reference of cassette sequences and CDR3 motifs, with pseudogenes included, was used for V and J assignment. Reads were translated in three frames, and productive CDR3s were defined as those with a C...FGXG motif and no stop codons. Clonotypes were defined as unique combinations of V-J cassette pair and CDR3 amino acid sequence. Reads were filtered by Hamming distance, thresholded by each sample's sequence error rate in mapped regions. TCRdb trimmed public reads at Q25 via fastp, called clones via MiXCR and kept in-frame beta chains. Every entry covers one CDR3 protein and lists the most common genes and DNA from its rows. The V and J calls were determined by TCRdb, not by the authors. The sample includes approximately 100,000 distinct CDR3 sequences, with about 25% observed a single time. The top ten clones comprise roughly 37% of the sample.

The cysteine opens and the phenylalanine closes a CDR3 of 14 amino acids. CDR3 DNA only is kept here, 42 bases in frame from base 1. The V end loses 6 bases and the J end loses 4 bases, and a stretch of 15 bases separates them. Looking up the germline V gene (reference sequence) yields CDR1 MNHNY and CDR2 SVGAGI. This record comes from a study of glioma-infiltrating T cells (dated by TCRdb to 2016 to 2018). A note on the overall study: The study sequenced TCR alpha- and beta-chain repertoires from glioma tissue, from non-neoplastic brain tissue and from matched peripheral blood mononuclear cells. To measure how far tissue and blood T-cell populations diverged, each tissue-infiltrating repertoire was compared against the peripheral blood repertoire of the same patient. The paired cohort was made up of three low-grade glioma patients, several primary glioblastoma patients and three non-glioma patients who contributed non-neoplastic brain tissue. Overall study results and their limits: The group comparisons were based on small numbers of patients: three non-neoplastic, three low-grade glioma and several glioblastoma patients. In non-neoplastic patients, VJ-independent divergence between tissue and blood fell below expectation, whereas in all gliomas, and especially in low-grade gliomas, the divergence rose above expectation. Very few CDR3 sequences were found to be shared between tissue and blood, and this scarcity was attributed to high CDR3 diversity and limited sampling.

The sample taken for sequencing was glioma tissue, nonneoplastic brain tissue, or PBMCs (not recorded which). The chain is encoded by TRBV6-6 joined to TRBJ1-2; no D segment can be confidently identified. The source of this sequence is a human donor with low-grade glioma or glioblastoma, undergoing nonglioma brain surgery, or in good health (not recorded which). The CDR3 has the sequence CASSLLEGSYGYTF. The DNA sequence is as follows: TGTGCCAGCAGCCTCTTGGAGGGTAGCTATGGCTACACCTTC.